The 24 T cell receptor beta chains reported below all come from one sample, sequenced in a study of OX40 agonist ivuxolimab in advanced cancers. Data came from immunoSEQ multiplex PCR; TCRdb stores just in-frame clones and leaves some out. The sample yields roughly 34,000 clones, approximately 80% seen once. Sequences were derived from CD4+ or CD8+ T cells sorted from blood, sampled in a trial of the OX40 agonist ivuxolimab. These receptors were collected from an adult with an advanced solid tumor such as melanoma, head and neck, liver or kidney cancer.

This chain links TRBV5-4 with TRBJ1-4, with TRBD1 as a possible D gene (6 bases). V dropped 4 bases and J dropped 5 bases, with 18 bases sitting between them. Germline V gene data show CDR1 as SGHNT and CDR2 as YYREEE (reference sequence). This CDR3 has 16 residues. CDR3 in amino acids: CASSISSRGANEKLFF. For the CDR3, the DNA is TGTGCCAGCAGCATCTCATCTCGGGGGGCCAATGAAAAACTGTTTTTT. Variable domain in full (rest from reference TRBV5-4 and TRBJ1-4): ETGVTQSPTHLIKTRGQQVTLRCSSQSGHNTVSWYQQALGQGPQFIFQYYREEENGRGNFPPRFSGLQFPNYSSELNVNALELDDSALYLCASSISSRGANEKLFFGSGTQLSVL.

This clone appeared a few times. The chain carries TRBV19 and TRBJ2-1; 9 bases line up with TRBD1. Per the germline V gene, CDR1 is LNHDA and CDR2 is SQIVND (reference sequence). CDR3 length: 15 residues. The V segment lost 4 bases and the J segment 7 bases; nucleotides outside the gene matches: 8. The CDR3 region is CASSTGTGFGNEQFF. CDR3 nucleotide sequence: TGTGCCAGTAGTACCGGGACAGGGTTCGGGAATGAGCAGTTCTTC.

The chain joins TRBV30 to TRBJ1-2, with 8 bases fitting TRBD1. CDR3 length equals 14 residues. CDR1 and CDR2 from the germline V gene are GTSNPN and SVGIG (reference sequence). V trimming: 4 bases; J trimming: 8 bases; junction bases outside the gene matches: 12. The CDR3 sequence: CAWTLRGQGRGYTF. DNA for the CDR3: TGTGCCTGGACCCTCAGAGGACAGGGCCGGGGCTACACCTTC.

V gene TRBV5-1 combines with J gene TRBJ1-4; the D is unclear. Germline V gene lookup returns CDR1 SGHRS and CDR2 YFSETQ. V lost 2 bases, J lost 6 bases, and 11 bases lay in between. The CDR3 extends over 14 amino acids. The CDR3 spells CASSFQDGDEKLFF. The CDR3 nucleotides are TGCGCCAGCAGCTTCCAGGACGGGGATGAAAAACTGTTTTTT.

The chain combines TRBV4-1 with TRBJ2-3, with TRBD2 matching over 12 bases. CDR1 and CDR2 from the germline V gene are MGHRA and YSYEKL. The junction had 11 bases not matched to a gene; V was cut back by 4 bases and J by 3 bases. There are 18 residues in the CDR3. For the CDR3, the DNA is TGCGCCAGCAGCCGATCCGGGCTAGCGGGGGGGGGTACAGATACGCAGTATTTT. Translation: CASSRSGLAGGGTDTQYF.

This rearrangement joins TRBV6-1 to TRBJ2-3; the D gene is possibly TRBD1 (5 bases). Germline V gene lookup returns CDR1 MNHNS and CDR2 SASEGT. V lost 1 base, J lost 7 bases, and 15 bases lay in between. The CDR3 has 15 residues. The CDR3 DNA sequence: TGTGCCAGCAGTGAAGAGATGACAGTGGGGTATACGCAGTATTTT. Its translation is CASSEEMTVGYTQYF.

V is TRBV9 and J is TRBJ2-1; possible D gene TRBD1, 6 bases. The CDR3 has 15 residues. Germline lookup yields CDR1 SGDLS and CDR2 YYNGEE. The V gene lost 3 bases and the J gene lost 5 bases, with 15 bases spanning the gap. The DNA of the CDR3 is TGTGCCAGCAGCGCTGGGACAAATGGGGACAATGAGCAGTTCTTC. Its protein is CASSAGTNGDNEQFF. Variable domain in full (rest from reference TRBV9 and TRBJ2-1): DSGVTQTPKHLITATGQRVTLRCSPRSGDLSVYWYQQSLDQGLQFLIQYYNGEERAKGNILERFSAQQFPDLHSELNLSSLELGDSALYFCASSAGTNGDNEQFFGPGTRLTVL.

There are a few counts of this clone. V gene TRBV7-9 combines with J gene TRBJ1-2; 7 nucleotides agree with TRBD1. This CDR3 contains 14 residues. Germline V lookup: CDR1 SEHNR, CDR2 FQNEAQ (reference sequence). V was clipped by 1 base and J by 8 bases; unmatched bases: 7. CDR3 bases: TGTGCCAGCAGCTTAGTCCGGGACAGTCAGGGCTACACCTTC. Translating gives CASSLVRDSQGYTF.

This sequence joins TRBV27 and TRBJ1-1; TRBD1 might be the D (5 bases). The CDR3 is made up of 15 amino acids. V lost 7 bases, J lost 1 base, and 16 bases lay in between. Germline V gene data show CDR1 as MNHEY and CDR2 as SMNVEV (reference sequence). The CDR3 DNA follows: TGTGCCAGCATCAGAAAAGGGGACGGGAACACTGAAGCTTTCTTT. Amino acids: CASIRKGDGNTEAFF.

The CDR3 region is CASSPGLARGTDTQYF. CDR3 nucleotides: TGTGCCAGCAGTCCTGGACTAGCTAGGGGCACAGATACGCAGTATTTT. The chain joins TRBV27 to TRBJ2-3, with 8 bases identical to TRBD2. The trim removed 5 bases at V and 1 base at J, leaving 8 bases unmatched. The CDR3 covers 16 residues. CDR1 is MNHEY and CDR2 is SMNVEV in the germline V gene (reference sequence).

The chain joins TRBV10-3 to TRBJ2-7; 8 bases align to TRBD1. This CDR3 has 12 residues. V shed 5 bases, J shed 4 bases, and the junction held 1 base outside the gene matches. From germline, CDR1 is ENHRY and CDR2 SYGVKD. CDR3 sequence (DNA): TGTGCCATCAGTACAGGGGGTTACGAGCAGTACTTC. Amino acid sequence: CAISTGGYEQYF.

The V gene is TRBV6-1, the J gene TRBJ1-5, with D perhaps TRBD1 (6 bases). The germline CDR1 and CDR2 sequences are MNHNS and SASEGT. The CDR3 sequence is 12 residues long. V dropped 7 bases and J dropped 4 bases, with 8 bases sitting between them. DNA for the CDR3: TGTGCCAGCAATACAGGGAATCAGCCCCAGCATTTT. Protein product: CASNTGNQPQHF.

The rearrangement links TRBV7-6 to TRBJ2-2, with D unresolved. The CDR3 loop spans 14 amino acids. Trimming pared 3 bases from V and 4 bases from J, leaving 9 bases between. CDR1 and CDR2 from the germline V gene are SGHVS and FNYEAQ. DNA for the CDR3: TGTGCCAGCAGCTTTGTAGGTGCCACCGGGGAGCTGTTTTTT. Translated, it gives CASSFVGATGELFF.

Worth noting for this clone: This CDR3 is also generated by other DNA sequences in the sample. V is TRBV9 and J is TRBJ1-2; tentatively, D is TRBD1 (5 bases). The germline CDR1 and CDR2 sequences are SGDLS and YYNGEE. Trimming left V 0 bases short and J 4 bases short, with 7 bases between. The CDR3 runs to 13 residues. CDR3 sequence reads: CASSVGGSYGYTF. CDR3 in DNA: TGTGCCAGCAGCGTAGGGGGGAGCTATGGCTACACCTTC.

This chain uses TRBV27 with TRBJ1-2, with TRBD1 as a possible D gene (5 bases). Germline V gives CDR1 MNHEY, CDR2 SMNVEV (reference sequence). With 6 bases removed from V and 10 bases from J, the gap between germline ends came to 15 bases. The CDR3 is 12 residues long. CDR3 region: CASSGTPGHYTF. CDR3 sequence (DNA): TGTGCCAGCAGCGGGACTCCCGGCCACTACACCTTC.

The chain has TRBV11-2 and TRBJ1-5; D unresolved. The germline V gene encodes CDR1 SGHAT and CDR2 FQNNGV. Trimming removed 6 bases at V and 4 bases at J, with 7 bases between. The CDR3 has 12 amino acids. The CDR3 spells CASRDGNQPQHF. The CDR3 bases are TGTGCCAGCAGGGACGGTAATCAGCCCCAGCATTTT.

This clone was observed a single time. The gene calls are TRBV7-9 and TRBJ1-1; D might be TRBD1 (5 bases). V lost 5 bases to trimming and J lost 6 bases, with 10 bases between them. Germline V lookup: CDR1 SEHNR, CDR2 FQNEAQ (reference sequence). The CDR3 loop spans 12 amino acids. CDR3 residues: CASSPRAPEAFF. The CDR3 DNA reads TGTGCCAGCAGCCCCAGGGCCCCTGAAGCTTTCTTT.

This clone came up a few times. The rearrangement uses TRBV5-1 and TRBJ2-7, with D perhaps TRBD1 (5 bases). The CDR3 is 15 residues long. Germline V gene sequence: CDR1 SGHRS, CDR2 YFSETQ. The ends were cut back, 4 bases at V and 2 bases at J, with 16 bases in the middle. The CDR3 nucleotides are TGCGCCAGCAGCCCCAGAACAGGAGACGCCTACGAGCAGTACTTC. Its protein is CASSPRTGDAYEQYF.

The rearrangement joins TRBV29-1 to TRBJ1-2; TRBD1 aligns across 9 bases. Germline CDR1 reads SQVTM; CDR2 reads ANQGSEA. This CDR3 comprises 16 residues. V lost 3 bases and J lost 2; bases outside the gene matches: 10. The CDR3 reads CSVDLDRGIQNYGYTF. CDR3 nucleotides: TGCAGCGTTGACTTAGACAGGGGGATTCAAAACTATGGCTACACCTTC.

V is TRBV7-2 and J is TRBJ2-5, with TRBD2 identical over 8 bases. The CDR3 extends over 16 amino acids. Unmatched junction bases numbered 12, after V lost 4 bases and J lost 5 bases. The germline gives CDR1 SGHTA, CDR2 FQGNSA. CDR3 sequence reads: CASSSGGAGNKETQYF. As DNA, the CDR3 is TGTGCCAGCAGCTCGGGAGGGGCGGGGAATAAGGAGACCCAGTACTTC.

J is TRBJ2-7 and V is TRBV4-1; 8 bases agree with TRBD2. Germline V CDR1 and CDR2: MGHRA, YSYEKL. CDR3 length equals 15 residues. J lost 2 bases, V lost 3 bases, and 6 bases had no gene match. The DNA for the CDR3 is TGCGCCAGCAGCCAGGCCGGGGGGGTCCCCTACGAGCAGTACTTC. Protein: CASSQAGGVPYEQYF.

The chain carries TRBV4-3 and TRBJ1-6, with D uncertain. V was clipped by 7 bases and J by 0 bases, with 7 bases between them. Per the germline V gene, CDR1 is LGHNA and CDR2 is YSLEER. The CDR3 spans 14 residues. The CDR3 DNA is TGCGCCAGCATGGAGGGCTCCTATAATTCACCCCTCCACTTT. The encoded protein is CASMEGSYNSPLHF.

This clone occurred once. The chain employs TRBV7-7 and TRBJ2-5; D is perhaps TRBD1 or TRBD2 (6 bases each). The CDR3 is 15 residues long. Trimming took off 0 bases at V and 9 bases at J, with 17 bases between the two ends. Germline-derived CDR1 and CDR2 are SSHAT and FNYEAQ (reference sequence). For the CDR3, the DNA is TGTGCCAGCAGCTTAGCCGGGGGCGGATTTGAGGCCCAGTACTTC. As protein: CASSLAGGGFEAQYF.

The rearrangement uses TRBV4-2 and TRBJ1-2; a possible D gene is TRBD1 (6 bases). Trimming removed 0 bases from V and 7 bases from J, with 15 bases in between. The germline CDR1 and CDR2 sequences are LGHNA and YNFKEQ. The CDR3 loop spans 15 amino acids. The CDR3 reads CASSQDLQGLGGYTF. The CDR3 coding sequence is TGTGCCAGCAGCCAAGATTTACAGGGTTTGGGTGGCTACACCTTC.